This T cell receptor (beta chain) originates from a study of lymphopenia after photon versus proton radiotherapy. With respect to this clone: Its antigen is as yet unknown.

The method was immunoSEQ multiplex PCR; TCRdb's version includes in-frame clones alone and lacks a portion of them. This table holds 7,000 to 9,000 clones, about 86% found once. Points from the study as a whole: A bigger post-nadir fall in TCR diversity correlated inversely with survival time in deceased patients.

V shed 4 bases and J shed 8 bases, with 11 bases lying between them. CDR1 is LNHDA, CDR2 SQIVND, per germline (reference sequence). This CDR3 is built from 12 residues. This TCR derives from a man older than 75 with cholangiocarcinoma. V is TRBV19 and J is TRBJ1-2, with D unresolved. The starting material was peripheral blood, obtained from a patient treated with photon-based radiotherapy. CDR3 region: CASSKTKGGYTF. CDR3 in DNA: TGTGCCAGTAGTAAAACAAAAGGGGGCTACACCTTC.